These T cell receptor beta chains were read from a single sample in a study of response to subunit inactivated influenza vaccine. TCRdb ran MiXCR on the RT-PCR reads and lists one entry per CDR3 protein. The sample carries about 570,000 distinct CDR3 sequences, 10% to 12% recorded once. This sample also belongs to another study, concerning T cells expressing NK-cell markers.

This specimen consisted of PBMCs from blood, obtained on the day of vaccination. All receptors derive from a man aged 45 to 65 who received an inactivated influenza vaccine. CDR3s include the opening cysteine and the closing phenylalanine or tryptophan. The order of the fields is clone size, D gene, J gene, V gene, CDR3 DNA, CDR3 protein. The D gene is left open where the match is weak. Expanded clones get a size class; other rows say once, few or many, or leave the size out.

few | TRBD1 | TRBJ2-1 | TRBV5-1 | TGCGCCAGCAGCCCGGGACAGGTTACCTACAATGAGCAGTTCTTC | CASSPGQVTYNEQFF
few | . | TRBJ2-1 | TRBV2 | TGTGCCAGCAGCCGGGAGAAGCTGAGGCACAATGAGCAGTTCTTC | CASSREKLRHNEQFF
. | . | TRBJ1-1 | TRBV5-1 | TGCGCCAGCAGCCCTTCTGTCACCGGGACTGAAGCTTTCTTT | CASSPSVTGTEAFF
few | . | TRBJ2-1 | TRBV7-8 | TGTGCCAGCAGCTCGTTCCTCGGCTCCTACAATGAGCAGTTCTTC | CASSSFLGSYNEQFF
. | . | TRBJ2-7 | TRBV29-1 | TGCAGCGTTGAAGATCGTGCGGGCTACGAGCAGTACTTC | CSVEDRAGYEQYF
many | . | TRBJ1-2 | TRBV4-3 | TGCGCCAGCAGCCAAGGATGGCGGGTCTTCTATGGCTACACCTTC | CASSQGWRVFYGYTF
many | TRBD2 | TRBJ2-1 | TRBV20-1 | TGCAGTGCTATATTAGCGGGGCGGGTGGGATCCTACAATGAGCAGTTCTTC | CSAILAGRVGSYNEQFF
many | TRBD1 | TRBJ1-1 | TRBV12-3/TRBV12-4 | TGTGCCAGCAGTGGACAGGGGGCCAACACTGAAGCTTTCTTT | CASSGQGANTEAFF
few | TRBD2 | TRBJ2-1 | TRBV20-1 | TGCAGTGCTACCGGGACTAGCGGGAGGGCCTCTTCTGAGCAGTTCTTC | CSATGTSGRASSEQFF
. | . | TRBJ2-5 | TRBV5-1 | TGCGCCAGCAGCTTGGCTCAGGCACAAGAGACCCAGTACTTC | CASSLAQAQETQYF
few | . | TRBJ1-5 | TRBV6-6 | TGTGCCAGCAGGTATAGGGATCAGCCCCAGCATTTT | CASRYRDQPQHF
few | . | TRBJ2-7 | TRBV6-5 | TGTGCCAGCAGTTACGGGGCTGGGGGGCCGGGCTACGAGCAGTACTTC | CASSYGAGGPGYEQYF
. | . | TRBJ2-4 | TRBV11-2 | TGTGCCAGCAGCCCTCCCAGGGTGAGAAACATTCAGTACTTC | CASSPPRVRNIQYF
. | TRBD1 | TRBJ2-7 | TRBV12-3/TRBV12-4 | TGTGCCAGCAGTTGGGGGACAGGAGCCTACGAGCAGTACTTC | CASSWGTGAYEQYF
. | . | TRBJ2-5 | TRBV4-2 | TGTGCCAGCAGCCAGGAGTCGATTCGGGAGACCCAGTACTTC | CASSQESIRETQYF
many | . | TRBJ2-7 | TRBV7-2 | TGTGCCAGCAGCTTCGACGGCTACGAGCAGTACTTC | CASSFDGYEQYF
few | TRBD1 | TRBJ1-3 | TRBV12-3/TRBV12-4 | TGTGCCAGCAGTTCAGGGACAGGGAGGAACACCATATATTTT | CASSSGTGRNTIYF
few | . | TRBJ1-2 | TRBV29-1 | TGCAGCGTTGGGGCGGGTTATGGCTACACCTTC | CSVGAGYGYTF
. | . | TRBJ2-5 | TRBV7-2 | TGTGCCAGCAGGGTAGCGAACCGAGAGACCCAGTACTTC | CASRVANRETQYF
few | . | TRBJ2-7 | TRBV4-3 | TGCGCCAGCAGCCAAGGGGTGGGCAGATCCTACGAGCAGTACTTC | CASSQGVGRSYEQYF
many | TRBD2 | TRBJ2-7 | TRBV5-1 | TGCGCCAGCAGCCCAACTAGCGGGAGGACCTACGAGCAGTACTTC | CASSPTSGRTYEQYF
. | TRBD2 | TRBJ2-5 | TRBV7-2 | TGTGCCAGCAGCGGCTGGGGACTAGCGGGAGGTTTGGAGACCCAGTACTTC | CASSGWGLAGGLETQYF
few | TRBD2 | TRBJ2-1 | TRBV6-1 | TGTGCCAGCAGGATGACTAGCGGGGTCTACAATGAGCAGTTCTTC | CASRMTSGVYNEQFF
. | . | TRBJ2-2 | TRBV12-3/TRBV12-4 | TGTGCCAGCAGTTTAGGGCCTACCACCGGGGAGCTGTTTTTT | CASSLGPTTGELFF
few | TRBD1 | TRBJ1-1 | TRBV6-1 | TGTGCCAGCAGTGCCGTCCCGGGACAGGGTATGACTGAAGCTTTCTTT | CASSAVPGQGMTEAFF
few | . | TRBJ2-1 | TRBV29-1 | TGCAGCGTTGAGCCCGTTGATGAGCAGTTCTTC | CSVEPVDEQFF
. | TRBD1 | TRBJ1-3 | TRBV6-5 | TGTGCCAGCAGTTTCGCGACAGGGAGCTCTGGAAACACCATATATTTT | CASSFATGSSGNTIYF
many | . | TRBJ2-1 | TRBV12-3/TRBV12-4 | TGTGCCAGCAGTTCTGTCCTACAAGCCGTCAATGAGCAGTTCTTC | CASSSVLQAVNEQFF
. | . | TRBJ2-2 | TRBV14 | TGTGCCAGCAGCCAAGGAATCGGGGAGCTGTTTTTT | CASSQGIGELFF
few | . | TRBJ2-7 | TRBV20-1 | TGCAGTGCCGAGAACCCCGGCAGAGCTAATTACGAGCAGTACTTC | CSAENPGRANYEQYF
many | . | TRBJ2-3 | TRBV27 | TGTGCCAGCAGCTTCTCGGATACGCAGTATTTT | CASSFSDTQYF
. | . | TRBJ2-5 | TRBV29-1 | TGCAGCGTCCGCCAAGAGACCCAGTACTTC | CSVRQETQYF
few | TRBD1 | TRBJ1-1 | TRBV6-1 | TGTGCCAGCAGAAGACAGGGATTCGCTGAAGCTTTCTTT | CASRRQGFAEAFF
few | TRBD2 | TRBJ2-2 | TRBV9 | TGTGCCAGCAGCGTAGATGCGGGGGGAACCGGGGAGCTGTTTTTT | CASSVDAGGTGELFF
. | TRBD2 | TRBJ2-3 | TRBV20-1 | TGCAGGGCGGGAAGCGGGAGGGCCGTAGATACGCAGTATTTT | CRAGSGRAVDTQYF
few | . | TRBJ2-1 | TRBV7-8 | TGTGCCCGATATATTGAGCAGTTCTTC | CARYIEQFF
many | . | TRBJ1-2 | TRBV29-1 | TGCAGCGTCTCGAAGGGCCCTAACTATGGCTACACCTTC | CSVSKGPNYGYTF
. | . | TRBJ1-4 | TRBV20-1 | TGCAGTGCTAGAGTTGCAGGGATGAACTATGCAACTAATGAAAAACTGTTTTTT | CSARVAGMNYATNEKLFF
. | . | TRBJ2-1 | TRBV3-1 | TGTGCCAGCAGCCAGAGGGGGGCTAGCGCGCACAATGAGCAGTTCTTC | CASSQRGASAHNEQFF
few | . | TRBJ2-1 | TRBV20-1 | TGCAGTGCTAGAGGCCCCGGGACTGCCTTTAATGAGCAGTTCTTC | CSARGPGTAFNEQFF
. | . | TRBJ1-6 | TRBV7-8 | TGTGCCAGCAGCTCCGGACTCCTCTTAGCTAATTCACCCCTCCACTTT | CASSSGLLLANSPLHF
many | . | TRBJ2-3 | TRBV18 | TGTGCCAGCTCACCGGGCAGAGCCCCAGATACGCAGTATTTT | CASSPGRAPDTQYF
. | TRBD1 | TRBJ2-5 | TRBV7-9 | TGTGCCAGCAGCAACGGACAGGGGAGGGGAGAGACCCAGTACTTC | CASSNGQGRGETQYF
few | . | TRBJ2-1 | TRBV7-2 | TGTGCCAGCAGCTGGATGACGGGAGATGAGCAGTTCTTC | CASSWMTGDEQFF
. | TRBD2 | TRBJ2-3 | TRBV20-1 | TGCAGTGCTTACCCGCCGGGGCTAGCGGTAATCACAGATACGCAGTATTTT | CSAYPPGLAVITDTQYF
. | TRBD1 | TRBJ1-2 | TRBV10-3 | TGTGCCATCAGCAGAGGGACAGTAGTCGGCTACACCTTC | CAISRGTVVGYTF
few | . | TRBJ1-2 | TRBV10-3 | TGTGCCATCACCTCTAGAGATGGCTACACCTTC | CAITSRDGYTF
few | TRBD1 | TRBJ1-4 | TRBV20-1 | TGCAGTGCTAAGAGCAGGGGGGAGGTTGAACTGTTTTTT | CSAKSRGEVELFF
few | TRBD2 | TRBJ2-5 | TRBV9 | TGTGCCAGCAGCGCCGGGACTAGCTCTCAGACCCAGTACTTC | CASSAGTSSQTQYF
few | . | TRBJ2-6 | TRBV12-3/TRBV12-4 | TGTGCCAGCAGTGGACCCGGACGCCTCTCTGGGGCCAACGTCCTGACTTTC | CASSGPGRLSGANVLTF
few | TRBD1 | TRBJ2-7 | TRBV5-1 | TGCGCCAGCAGCTTGGTTCTCACAGGGGAAGACGAGCAGTACTTC | CASSLVLTGEDEQYF
few | . | TRBJ1-1 | TRBV6-2/TRBV6-3 | TGTGCCAGCACCTCGAGGAGGGGGATTATGAACACTGAAGCTTTCTTT | CASTSRRGIMNTEAFF
. | . | TRBJ2-1 | TRBV14 | TGTGCCAGCAGCCTGACCCGGAACAATGAGCAGTTCTTC | CASSLTRNNEQFF
many | TRBD1 | TRBJ2-5 | TRBV5-1 | TGCGCCAGCAGCCTGGGACAGCCTCAAGAGACCCAGTACTTC | CASSLGQPQETQYF